The next 11 T cell receptor beta chains were all read from a single sample in a study of cytomegalovirus exposure and HLA in healthy donors. Amplification used 60 Vbeta primers and 13 Jbeta primers. Clones were read by immunoSEQ multiplex PCR, and TCRdb kept only the in-frame ones, dropping some. The data show 100,000 or so clones, around 86% seen once. Sequencing used PBMCs. These receptors were collected from a young man in good health and CMV-seropositive.

V is TRBV5-1 and J is TRBJ1-5; possibly TRBD1 for D (6 bases). Germline CDR1 is SGHRS and CDR2 is YFSETQ. Trimming pared 4 bases from V and 3 bases from J, leaving 14 bases between. This CDR3 is 15 amino acids long. The CDR3 here is CASSTDGQINQPQHF. The CDR3 nucleotides are TGCGCCAGCAGCACAGACGGACAGATCAATCAGCCCCAGCATTTT.

This chain uses TRBV6-6 with TRBJ1-1; D gene ambiguous. There are 13 residues in the CDR3. Trimming cost V 2 bases and J 4 bases, with 8 bases left between them. The germline V gene encodes CDR1 MNHNY and CDR2 SVGAGI (reference sequence). The CDR3 protein is CASSYGQITEAFF. In nucleotides, the CDR3 is TGTGCCAGCAGTTACGGGCAGATCACTGAAGCTTTCTTT.

This clone was detected once. The gene calls are TRBV29-1 and TRBJ1-3, with TRBD1 identical over 9 bases. The CDR3 is 16 residues long. From germline, CDR1 is SQVTM and CDR2 ANQGSEA. J was trimmed by 5 bases and V by 0 bases; bases with no gene match: 8. The CDR3 DNA reads TGCAGCGTTGAAGAAGAGGGGACAGGGCTTCGAAACACCATATATTTT. It translates to CSVEEEGTGLRNTIYF.

The V and J genes are TRBV6-5 and TRBJ2-5; 7 bases agree with TRBD2. Germline V gives CDR1 MNHEY, CDR2 SVGAGI. J gave up 4 bases and V 8 bases, and 10 bases lay outside the gene matches. The CDR3 runs 14 residues. In DNA, the CDR3 is TGTGCCAGCGAAGGGCGGGGGTTTGGAGAGACCCAGTACTTC. Its translation: CASEGRGFGETQYF.

The V call is TRBV5-1, the J call TRBJ2-3, with D perhaps matching TRBD2 (6 bases). The CDR3 length is 14 residues. The V and J ends lost 7 bases and 6 bases respectively, with 18 bases between them. Germline CDR1 is SGHRS and CDR2 is YFSETQ. The CDR3 DNA reads TGCGCCAGCGAAGGCGGGACCCCCCGTGATACGCAGTATTTT. It yields the protein CASEGGTPRDTQYF.

The chain couples TRBV29-1 to TRBJ2-5; 12 bases line up with TRBD2. Germline V gene data show CDR1 as SQVTM and CDR2 as ANQGSEA. The V gene end was trimmed by 1 base and the J gene end by 2 bases; junction bases not matched to a gene: 5. There are 16 residues in the CDR3. In DNA form, the CDR3 reads TGCAGCGTTGAAGGACTAGCGGGGGACCCTCAAGAGACCCAGTACTTC. Translating gives CSVEGLAGDPQETQYF.

The chain recombines TRBV30 with TRBJ1-2; the D gene is possibly TRBD1 (5 bases). CDR1 is GTSNPN and CDR2 is SVGIG in the germline V gene (reference sequence). This CDR3 comprises 15 residues. Trimming shortened V by 0 bases and J by 5 bases, and 16 bases separated the two germline ends. The CDR3 here is CAWSVQWGLGYGYTF. In DNA form, the CDR3 reads TGTGCCTGGAGTGTACAATGGGGCCTAGGGTATGGCTACACCTTC.

The rearrangement uses TRBV30 and TRBJ1-2, with TRBD1 identical over 9 bases. With V trimmed by 4 bases and J by 4 bases, 7 bases remained unmatched. This CDR3 region has 14 residues. Per germline, CDR1 GTSNPN and CDR2 SVGIG (reference sequence). In nucleotides, the CDR3 is TGTGCCTGGATCGCCGGGACAGGGTCCTATGGCTACACCTTC. Translated: CAWIAGTGSYGYTF. Complete variable domain (other parts from reference TRBV30 and TRBJ1-2): SQTIHQWPATLVQPVGSPLSLECTVEGTSNPNLYWYRQAAGRGLQLLFYSVGIGQISSEVPQNLSASRPQDRQFILSSKKLLLSDSGFYLCAWIAGTGSYGYTFGSGTRLTVV.

J is TRBJ2-2 and V is TRBV7-6; D possibly corresponds to TRBD1 (5 bases). Germline lookup yields CDR1 SGHVS and CDR2 FNYEAQ. The CDR3 has 15 amino acids. Trimming pared 1 base from V and 8 bases from J, leaving 14 bases between. Written as DNA, the CDR3 is TGTGCCAGCAGCTTAGGGTCGCAGGGATCTGGGGAGCTGTTTTTT. Its protein is CASSLGSQGSGELFF. The entire variable domain, with the rest obtained from reference TRBV7-6 and TRBJ2-2, is as follows: GAGVSQSPRYKVTKRGQDVALRCDPISGHVSLYWYRQALGQGPEFLTYFNYEAQQDKSGLPNDRFSAERPEGSISTLTIQRTEQRDSAMYRCASSLGSQGSGELFFGEGSRLTVL.

This chain joins TRBV11-2 and TRBJ2-7; tentatively, D is TRBD2 (5 bases). Trimming removed 0 bases at V and 2 bases at J, with 20 bases between. CDR1 is SGHAT and CDR2 is FQNNGV in the germline V gene. The CDR3 is 18 residues long. CDR3 sequence reads: CASSLDGASADETYEQYF. CDR3 coding DNA: TGTGCCAGCAGCTTAGATGGTGCGTCAGCGGACGAAACCTACGAGCAGTACTTC.

V and J are TRBV15 and TRBJ2-1, with 8 bases lining up with TRBD2. J lost 8 bases, V lost 9 bases, and 12 bases had no gene match. CDR1 and CDR2 from the germline V gene are LNHNV and YYDKDF (reference sequence). CDR3 length equals 14 residues. The CDR3 bases are TGTGCCACTAGGGCGGGGGGCCCCAAAGATGAGCAGTTCTTC. Encoded protein: CATRAGGPKDEQFF.